This T cell receptor beta chain came from a study of PD-1 blockade in classical Hodgkin lymphoma. Every one of the patients relapsed after autologous stem cell transplantation (brentuximab vedotin exposure was variable). V dropped 2 bases and J dropped 4 bases, with 7 bases sitting between them. Germline CDR1 reads KGHSH; CDR2 reads LQKENI. The CDR3 extends over 13 amino acids. Assay: immunoSEQ multiplex PCR; the TCRdb copy retains only in-frame clones and omits some. The data contain approximately 32,000 clones, roughly four fifths of them singletons. This clonotype originated in a human donor with classical Hodgkin lymphoma. The rearrangement uses TRBV18 and TRBJ2-3; tentative D call: TRBD1 (5 bases). The sample was peripheral blood mononuclear cells (PBMCs), taken at baseline. CDR3 in DNA: TGTGCCAGCTCACCAAGGGGCCCAGATACGCAGTATTTT. It translates to CASSPRGPDTQYF.